This TCR beta chain was identified during a study of T-cell reconstitution after alpha-beta-depleted transplantation in children. Study outcomes and limitations: T-cell counts and diversity at one year post-transplant came mainly from newly produced T cells. From surviving recipient T cells and thymic progenitors came the high day-60 TCRbeta diversity observed in some patients. Roughly two months post-transplant, alpha-beta T cells reportedly originated from several hundred graft clones that had expanded.

Unique molecular identifiers were built into the TCRbeta library. A single record per CDR3 protein comes from TCRdb applying MiXCR to the PCR reads. The repertoire holds 280,000 or so distinct CDR3 sequences, with approximately 10% as singletons. The CDR3 consists of 15 residues. The V and J ends lost 4 bases and 10 bases, in that order; junction bases with no gene match: 9. Germline CDR1 is LNHNV and CDR2 is YYDKDF (reference sequence). On this clonotype itself: Its antigen is not identified.

The sequencing here drew on peripheral blood, taken 180 days after TCRalphabeta/CD19-depleted stem cell transplant. The V gene is TRBV15, the J gene TRBJ2-1; 11 bases fit TRBD2. The clonotype comes from a male patient aged 2 to 9 who had a stem cell transplant for chronic granulomatous disease, so the T cells may come from the graft donor. The CDR3 nucleotides are TGTGCCACCAGCACAGCTCCGACTAGCGGGGACGAGCAGTTCTTC. Translation gives CATSTAPTSGDEQFF.